This T cell receptor beta chain came from a study of T-cell reconstitution after alpha-beta-depleted transplantation in children (dated by TCRdb to 2016 to 2017). Some background on the complete study: T-cell immune reconstitution after TCRalphabeta/CD19-depleted allogeneic hematopoietic cell transplantation in children was quantitatively tracked in the study by means of TCR repertoire profiling. The research as a whole found: The frequencies of hyperexpanded clones fell over the following months, and after one year, T-cell counts and TCRbeta diversity were mostly attributed to newly produced T cells. About two months after transplant, the apparently early recovery of alphabetaT-cell counts reportedly depended on just several hundred clones that had expanded rapidly and came from non-depleted graft cells. In some patients, the high TCRbeta diversity seen at day 60 was put down to recipient T cells and intrathymic progenitors that had survived conditioning.

The germline V gene encodes CDR1 SGHRS and CDR2 YFSETQ. The CDR3 covers 14 residues, taking in both the cysteine and the phenylalanine. Only CDR3 DNA is held: 42 bases, read in frame from base 1. The library came from PCR. The instrument given in TCRdb is Illumina HiSeq 2500. To normalize quantification of the TCRbeta repertoire, the TCR libraries were built with molecular barcoding that relied on unique molecular identifiers. TCRdb ran its own pipeline on the public reads, namely fastp trimming at Q25 and MiXCR clone calling, and kept in-frame beta chains. CDR3 protein sequences are deduplicated, and each keeps its most common genes and DNA. In this sample the table shows 84,000 or so distinct CDR3 sequences, 15% to 19% of which occur a single time. Of the sample, roughly a fifth is held by the ten largest clones. For this clonotype: What antigen it recognizes has not been identified. The junction departs from the called germline gene at one end, perhaps through a read error.

The treatment or condition label for this specimen denotes: allogeneic hematopoietic cell transplantation with graft depleted of TCRalphabeta T cells and CD19 B cells. TCRalphabeta/CD19-depleted allogeneic hematopoietic cell grafts were given to the transplant recipients, all of whom were children. Here the sequenced sample was PBMCs, mostly from graft donor cells, taken 180 days after TCRalphabeta/CD19-depleted stem cell transplant. This TCR derives from a male patient aged 2 to 10 who had a stem cell transplant for acute lymphoblastic leukemia, so the T cells may come from the graft donor. The sequence joins TRBV5-1 to TRBJ1-2, and TRBD1 may be the D gene, going by 6 matching bases. The CDR3: CASSRKQGDYGDTF. The sequence in DNA is TGCGCCAGCAGCCGGAAACAGGGCGACTATGGCGACACCTTC.